The 23 T cell receptor beta chains presented below share a single source sample, sequenced in a study of response to subunit inactivated influenza vaccine. TCRdb used MiXCR to reprocess the RT-PCR reads, holding one entry per CDR3 protein. The top ten clones hold 11% of a sample with 750,000 to 850,000 distinct CDR3 sequences, approximately 18% of them seen once. Sequencing used PBMCs from blood, obtained around 5 days after vaccination. These receptors all come from a man aged 50 or older who received an inactivated influenza vaccine.

This clonotype was seen more than once but under ten times. The rearrangement links TRBV5-8 to TRBJ1-5; TRBD1 aligns across 7 bases. After removal of 4 bases from V and 0 bases from J, the junction contained 7 bases not matched to a gene. Germline V CDR1 and CDR2: SGHTS, YDEGEE. The CDR3 runs 16 residues. This CDR3 is CASSQGTDNSNQPQHF. CDR3 in DNA: TGTGCCAGCAGCCAAGGGACAGACAATAGCAATCAGCCCCAGCATTTT.

This sequence joins TRBV4-1 and TRBJ1-1; D is unresolved. The ends were cut back, 4 bases at V and 1 base at J, with 13 bases in the middle. The CDR3 length is 15 residues. Germline lookup yields CDR1 MGHRA and CDR2 YSYEKL. CDR3 in amino acids: CASSLTLSANTEAFF. Written as DNA, the CDR3 is TGCGCCAGCAGCCTAACACTCAGCGCGAACACTGAAGCTTTCTTT.

This clonotype has a handful of counts. V is TRBV12-3 or TRBV12-4 and J is TRBJ1-2; D might be TRBD1 (5 bases). Trimming pared 6 bases from V and 2 bases from J, leaving 16 bases between. The CDR3 has 15 amino acids. In nucleotides, the CDR3 is TGTGCCAGCAGGTCCGACAGATTTCCAAACTATGGCTACACCTTC. Translation: CASRSDRFPNYGYTF.

The V and J genes are TRBV20-1 and TRBJ2-5, with D uncertain. CDR3 length: 12 residues. V was pared by 3 bases and J by 5 bases, with 10 bases between. In germline, CDR1 is DFQATT, CDR2 SNEGSKA (reference sequence). CDR3 bases: TGCAGTGCTAGGGCGGTTCAGGAGACCCAGTACTTC. Its protein product is CSARAVQETQYF.

V usage is TRBV20-1 and J usage is TRBJ2-1; D is undetermined. The CDR3 has 14 amino acids. The ends were cut back, 7 bases at V and 0 bases at J, with 13 bases in the middle. Germline CDR1 DFQATT, CDR2 SNEGSKA (reference sequence). The CDR3 region is CSGRTPGSYNEQFF. The DNA for the CDR3 is TGCAGTGGTAGGACGCCCGGCTCCTACAATGAGCAGTTCTTC.

This clonotype turned up a few times. V is TRBV6-5 and J is TRBJ1-2; 7 bases are a match to TRBD1. The CDR3 consists of 12 residues. Looked up from germline, CDR1 is MNHEY and CDR2 is SVGAGI. V was clipped by 6 bases and J by 7 bases; unmatched bases: 5. The CDR3, as DNA: TGTGCCAGCAGGACAGGGCAGGGTGGCTACACCTTC. Amino acids: CASRTGQGGYTF.

The chain joins TRBV5-1 to TRBJ1-2; TRBD1 might be the D (5 bases). CDR3 length: 14 amino acids. The germline V gene encodes CDR1 SGHRS and CDR2 YFSETQ. V was clipped by 0 bases and J by 7 bases, with 13 bases between them. The CDR3 nucleotides read TGCGCCAGCAGCTTGGTAGGGGTGAACGGTGGCTACACCTTC. It is translated as CASSLVGVNGGYTF.

This clonotype was observed a handful of times. The chain employs TRBV7-2 and TRBJ2-3; D call uncertain. With 1 base removed from V and 2 bases from J, the gap between germline ends came to 7 bases. Germline lookup yields CDR1 SGHTA and CDR2 FQGNSA. The CDR3 totals 14 residues. This CDR3 is CASSLDLNTDTQYF. The CDR3 nucleotides read TGTGCCAGCAGCTTAGATCTGAACACAGATACGCAGTATTTT. Drawing the rest from reference TRBV7-2 and TRBJ2-3, the complete variable domain is GAGVSQSPSNKVTEKGKDVELRCDPISGHTALYWYRQSLGQGLEFLIYFQGNSAPDKSGLPSDRFSAERTGGSVSTLTIQRTQQEDSAVYLCASSLDLNTDTQYFGPGTRLTVL.

This chain joins TRBV10-3 and TRBJ2-2; a weak D match, TRBD2 (6 bases). Trimming pared 3 bases from V and 1 base from J, leaving 12 bases between. Germline V gives CDR1 ENHRY, CDR2 SYGVKD. This CDR3 comprises 16 residues. The CDR3, as DNA: TGTGCCATCAGTGACGGTGGGGGGTTGAACACCGGGGAGCTGTTTTTT. This sequence encodes CAISDGGGLNTGELFF.

J is TRBJ2-7 and V is TRBV6-5; TRBD1 matches 11 bases. Germline CDR1 is MNHEY and CDR2 is SVGAGI. This CDR3 comprises 15 residues. Unmatched junction bases numbered 4, after V lost 0 bases and J lost 6 bases. This CDR3 is CASSYSVGTGGEQYF. The CDR3 DNA sequence: TGTGCCAGCAGTTACTCGGTCGGGACAGGGGGCGAGCAGTACTTC.

V is TRBV28 and J is TRBJ2-7, with D hard to call. From germline, CDR1 is MDHEN and CDR2 SYDVKM. The CDR3 has 12 residues. V was clipped by 6 bases and J by 1 base, with 7 bases between them. The CDR3 sequence is CASSTVSYEQYF. The CDR3 bases are TGTGCCAGCAGCACAGTGTCCTACGAGCAGTACTTC.

The V and J genes are TRBV11-2 and TRBJ2-5; TRBD2 might be the D (6 bases). Per the germline V gene, CDR1 is SGHAT and CDR2 is FQNNGV. CDR3 length: 16 amino acids. The ends were cut back, 5 bases at V and 1 base at J, with 17 bases in the middle. In nucleotides, the CDR3 is TGTGCCAGCAGCCCGTGGGTGGGACTCATCCAAGAGACCCAGTACTTC. It yields the protein CASSPWVGLIQETQYF.

This clonotype was found a few times. Mismatch with germline at one junction end may stem from a read error. The gene calls are TRBV20-1 and TRBJ1-5, with D uncertain. The CDR3 is 14 amino acids. CDR1 is DFQATT, CDR2 SNEGSKA, per germline (reference sequence). The CDR3, as DNA: TGCAGTGCTCGTTTTCCAATGGGGAATCACCCCCAGCATTTT. It is translated as CSARFPMGNHPQHF.

The rearrangement joins TRBV12-3 or TRBV12-4 to TRBJ2-7, with D tentatively TRBD2 (6 bases). The CDR3 is 16 amino acids. Deletions cut 5 bases from V and 0 bases from J, with 17 bases between. The CDR3 DNA sequence: TGTGCCAGCAGTCTGGGACTCCCTAGGAGCTCCTACGAGCAGTACTTC. Its protein is CASSLGLPRSSYEQYF.

The chain employs TRBV5-5 and TRBJ2-7; D ambiguous. There are 15 residues in the CDR3. The germline gives CDR1 SGHKS, CDR2 YYEKEE (reference sequence). Trimming took off 0 bases at V and 9 bases at J, with 19 bases between the two ends. The CDR3 protein is CASSLERLPFPGQYF. CDR3 nucleotides: TGTGCCAGCAGCTTGGAGCGACTCCCCTTCCCCGGGCAGTACTTC.

The chain joins TRBV20-1 to TRBJ2-6, with D perhaps matching TRBD2 (5 bases). Germline V gene data show CDR1 as DFQATT and CDR2 as SNEGSKA (reference sequence). V dropped 1 base and J dropped 4 bases, with 8 bases sitting between them. CDR3 length: 14 residues. CDR3 coding DNA: TGCAGTGCTAGAGTGGAGGCGGGGGCCAACGTCCTGACTTTC. It is translated as CSARVEAGANVLTF.

The V gene is TRBV24-1, the J gene TRBJ2-3; weak D call: TRBD2 (6 bases). The ends were cut back, 8 bases at V and 1 base at J, with 9 bases in the middle. The CDR3 is 13 residues long. Germline V CDR1 and CDR2: KGHDR, SFDVKD. As DNA, the CDR3 is TGTGCCACCAAGGAGGGAGGCACAGATACGCAGTATTTT. This codes for CATKEGGTDTQYF.

The chain links TRBV6-2 or TRBV6-3 to TRBJ2-7; unclear D gene. With 0 bases removed from V and 1 base from J, the gap between germline ends came to 7 bases. Germline V gene sequence: CDR1 MNHEY, CDR2 SVGEGT. This CDR3 comprises 14 residues. This chain's CDR3 is CASSYSRLSYEQYF. In DNA form, the CDR3 reads TGTGCCAGCAGTTACTCTCGATTATCCTACGAGCAGTACTTC.

This clonotype showed up just a few times. The gene calls are TRBV12-3 or TRBV12-4 and TRBJ2-7; perhaps TRBD2 as D (5 bases). This CDR3 is built from 14 residues. V was pared by 6 bases and J by 3 bases, with 15 bases between. CDR3 in amino acids: CASRSATRDYEQYF. CDR3 DNA sequence: TGTGCCAGCAGGTCAGCTACTAGGGACTACGAGCAGTACTTC.

CDR3 sequence: CSVEVRLAGVNEQFF. DNA of the CDR3: TGCAGCGTTGAAGTCCGTCTAGCGGGAGTCAATGAGCAGTTCTTC. The chain uses TRBV29-1 and TRBJ2-1; TRBD2 matches at 10 bases. V lost 1 base and J lost 6; bases outside the gene matches: 6. Looked up from germline, CDR1 is SQVTM and CDR2 is ANQGSEA. This CDR3 region has 15 residues.

This rearrangement joins TRBV6-5 to TRBJ2-3; tentatively, D is TRBD1 (5 bases). Germline V CDR1 and CDR2: MNHEY, SVGAGI. This CDR3 is 15 amino acids long. Trimming removed 2 bases at V and 4 bases at J, with 13 bases between. As DNA, the CDR3 is TGTGCCAGCAGTTACCGGCAGGGTCTCTCAGATACGCAGTATTTT. Its protein is CASSYRQGLSDTQYF.

The sample holds many counts of this clonotype. The chain joins TRBV27 to TRBJ1-1, with unresolved D. Trimming removed 3 bases from V and 2 bases from J, with 7 bases in between. This CDR3 spans 13 amino acids. Germline loops: CDR1 MNHEY, CDR2 SMNVEV (reference sequence). The CDR3 nucleotides read TGTGCCAGCAGTTTCGGAAGTAACACTGAAGCTTTCTTT. Amino acids: CASSFGSNTEAFF.

The chain has TRBV5-1 and TRBJ2-1; possibly TRBD2 for D (5 bases). The length of the CDR3 is 14 residues. Germline values: CDR1 SGHRS, CDR2 YFSETQ. V lost 2 bases and J 7 bases, leaving 13 bases between the germline ends. The CDR3 region has the DNA TGCGCCAGCAGCTTTAACGGGATCGGAAATGAGCAGTTCTTC. Residues: CASSFNGIGNEQFF.